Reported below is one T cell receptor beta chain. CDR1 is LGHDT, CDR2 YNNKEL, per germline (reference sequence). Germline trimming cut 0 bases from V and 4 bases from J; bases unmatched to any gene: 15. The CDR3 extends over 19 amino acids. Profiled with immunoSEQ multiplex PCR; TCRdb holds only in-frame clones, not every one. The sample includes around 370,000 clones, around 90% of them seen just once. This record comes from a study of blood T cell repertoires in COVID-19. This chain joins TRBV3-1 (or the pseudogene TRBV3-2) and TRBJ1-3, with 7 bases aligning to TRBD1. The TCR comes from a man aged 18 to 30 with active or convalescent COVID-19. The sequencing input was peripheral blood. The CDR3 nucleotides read TGTGCCAGCAGCCAAGATGTCTTTGGACGACAGGGCGGGGGAAACACCATATATTTT. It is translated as CASSQDVFGRQGGGNTIYF.